This TCR beta chain was sequenced for a study of beta chain features in type 1 diabetes. Overall study: Cell yields, age and gender were similar between patients and healthy donors. Whole-study findings and limits: VDJ junctions from type 1 diabetes patients carried fewer insertions and larger deletions. Researchers report that Type 1 diabetes patients had moderately but significantly shorter TCRB CDR3s across all four CD4+ subsets.

Germline lookup yields CDR1 MDHEN and CDR2 SYDVKM. The trim removed 8 bases at V and 5 bases at J, leaving 2 bases unmatched. The length of the CDR3 is 12 residues. This clone came up a few times. Antigen unknown. Isolated RNA was reverse transcribed in full, so expressed TCRB transcripts were sequenced. Here immunoSEQ multiplex PCR was the method, and the copy in TCRdb shows in-frame clones only, minus some. The sample has approximately 150,000 clones, around 8.8% seen once. The sample consisted of central memory CD4+ T cells from blood. This receptor was obtained from a man aged 25 to 40 with type 1 diabetes. The V gene is TRBV28, the J gene TRBJ1-1, with 10 bases matching TRBD1. CDR3: CASGQGGTEAFF. For the CDR3, the DNA is TGTGCCAGCGGACAGGGGGGAACTGAAGCTTTCTTT.